A selection of T cell receptor beta chains follows, all from one sample in a study of T-cell reconstitution after alpha-beta-depleted transplantation in children. TCRdb recomputed calls from the PCR reads with MiXCR, one row per CDR3 protein. The table lists a few hundred thousand distinct CDR3 sequences, 25% to 30% of them singletons, with around a third in the top ten. The source was PBMCs, collected before TCRalphabeta/CD19-depleted stem cell transplant. These receptors were collected from a boy under two years old with Wiskott-Aldrich syndrome, due to receive a stem cell transplant. CDR3s include the opening cysteine and the closing phenylalanine or tryptophan. The D gene is left open where the match is weak. The size of a clone is reported for some rows only, either as once, few or many, or as a class for expanded clones.

TRBJ2-5	TRBD2	-	TRBV7-6	CASSLVGLAQETQYF	TGTGCCAGCAGCTTAGTGGGACTAGCCCAAGAGACCCAGTACTTC
TRBJ2-1	TRBD2	few	TRBV5-1	CASRIAGAYNEQFF	TGCGCCAGCAGAATAGCGGGAGCCTACAATGAGCAGTTCTTC
TRBJ2-1	TRBD2	-	TRBV5-1	CASSLLAGDRNEQFF	TGCGCCAGCAGCTTGCTAGCGGGAGATCGGAATGAGCAGTTCTTC
TRBJ1-6	-	-	TRBV5-5	CASSPQIDNSPLHF	TGTGCCAGCAGCCCCCAAATTGACAATTCACCCCTCCACTTT
TRBJ1-1	-	few	TRBV27	CASSVNGEAFF	TGTGCCAGCAGTGTGAACGGTGAAGCTTTCTTT
TRBJ1-1	-	few	TRBV7-2	CASSLWPVNTEAFF	TGTGCCAGCAGTCTCTGGCCCGTGAACACTGAAGCTTTCTTT
TRBJ2-7	TRBD1	-	TRBV5-1	CASSWDRDYEQYF	TGCGCCAGCAGCTGGGACAGGGACTACGAGCAGTACTTC
TRBJ2-3	TRBD2	-	TRBV6-1	CASTTSGITDTQYF	TGTGCCAGCACGACTAGCGGGATCACAGATACGCAGTATTTT
TRBJ2-1	TRBD2	-	TRBV5-1	CASSWLAGGRDNEQFF	TGCGCCAGCAGCTGGCTAGCGGGAGGGCGGGACAATGAGCAGTTCTTC
TRBJ2-7	-	many	TRBV12-3/TRBV12-4	CASTLGGSEQYF	TGTGCCAGCACCCTTGGGGGATCCGAGCAGTACTTC
TRBJ1-5	-	-	TRBV29-1	CSVAREPDQPQHF	TGCAGCGTTGCCAGGGAGCCAGACCAGCCCCAGCATTTT
TRBJ2-2	-	-	TRBV20-1	CSAGRSAGELFF	TGCAGTGCGGGCAGAAGCGCCGGGGAGCTGTTTTTT
TRBJ2-7	TRBD1	few	TRBV9	CASSLGQDPLYEQYF	TGTGCCAGCAGCCTAGGACAGGACCCTCTCTACGAGCAGTACTTC
TRBJ2-2	-	-	TRBV12-3/TRBV12-4	CASSLSLGLTGELFF	TGTGCCAGCAGTTTATCCCTCGGGCTCACCGGGGAGCTGTTTTTT
TRBJ2-1	-	-	TRBV7-2	CASSLGVANNEQFF	TGTGCCAGCAGCTTAGGCGTAGCTAACAATGAGCAGTTCTTC
TRBJ2-1	-	few	TRBV29-1	CSVEVSGGNEQFF	TGCAGCGTTGAGGTATCGGGTGGCAATGAGCAGTTCTTC
TRBJ2-1	TRBD2	-	TRBV4-2	CASSLSGGTRSYNEQFF	TGTGCCAGCAGCCTCTCGGGAGGGACTAGGTCCTACAATGAGCAGTTCTTC
TRBJ1-5	-	few	TRBV18	CASSPQGKDQPQHF	TGTGCCAGCTCACCTCAGGGGAAGGATCAGCCCCAGCATTTT
TRBJ2-7	TRBD2	-	TRBV5-1	CASKGLAGASEQYF	TGCGCCAGCAAAGGGCTAGCGGGAGCAAGCGAGCAGTACTTC
TRBJ1-4	-	-	TRBV6-1	CASRRGESEKLFF	TGTGCCAGCAGAAGGGGGGAATCTGAAAAACTGTTTTTT
TRBJ1-5	-	-	TRBV16	CASSQRRGNQPQHF	TGTGCCAGCAGCCAAAGAAGGGGAAACCAGCCCCAGCATTTT
TRBJ2-1	-	few	TRBV20-1	CSAYQSSYNEQFF	TGCAGTGCGTACCAGAGCTCCTACAATGAGCAGTTCTTC
TRBJ1-3	-	-	TRBV28	CASTHRSGSGNTIYF	TGTGCCAGCACCCATCGGAGCGGCTCTGGAAACACCATATATTTT
TRBJ1-1	-	few	TRBV3-1	CASSQGGREAEAFF	TGTGCCAGCAGCCAAGGGGGCAGGGAGGCTGAAGCTTTCTTT
TRBJ2-5	-	-	TRBV7-9	CASSAEQGYETQYF	TGTGCCAGCAGCGCCGAACAGGGTTATGAGACCCAGTACTTC
TRBJ2-1	TRBD2	-	TRBV10-2	CASRPTSGYYNEQFF	TGCGCCAGCAGACCTACTAGCGGATACTACAATGAGCAGTTCTTC
TRBJ2-7	-	-	TRBV12-3/TRBV12-4	CASSLNAFYEQYF	TGTGCCAGCAGTTTAAACGCCTTTTACGAGCAGTACTTC
TRBJ2-7	TRBD1	-	TRBV29-1	CSVVPRGTGGNEQYF	TGCAGCGTTGTCCCGAGGGGGACAGGGGGGAACGAGCAGTACTTC
TRBJ2-7	TRBD2	-	TRBV3-1	CASSQTSGIHEQYF	TGTGCCAGCAGCCAAACTAGCGGGATCCACGAGCAGTACTTC
TRBJ2-2	TRBD2	few	TRBV3-1	CASTYQRASGRVTGELFF	TGTGCCAGCACCTACCAGCGGGCTAGCGGGAGGGTAACCGGGGAGCTGTTTTTT
TRBJ2-2	-	few	TRBV12-3/TRBV12-4	CASSPRRELFF	TGTGCCAGCAGTCCCCGAAGGGAGCTGTTTTTT
TRBJ2-7	-	-	TRBV20-1	CSAGSSTYEQYF	TGCAGTGCTGGGTCTAGTACCTACGAGCAGTACTTC
TRBJ2-2	-	-	TRBV5-1	CASSLVGLTGELFF	TGCGCCAGCAGCTTGGTCGGGCTCACCGGGGAGCTGTTTTTT
TRBJ2-5	TRBD2	-	TRBV12-3/TRBV12-4	CASSLRLAEGSRETQYF	TGTGCCAGCAGCCTTAGGCTAGCGGAGGGGTCCAGGGAGACCCAGTACTTC
TRBJ1-2	TRBD1	-	TRBV7-9	CASSPTGMRYTF	TGTGCCAGCAGCCCGACAGGGATGCGCTACACCTTC
TRBJ2-2	TRBD2	-	TRBV12-3/TRBV12-4	CASSLLAGGRGTGELFF	TGTGCCAGCAGTTTGCTAGCGGGAGGACGCGGGACCGGGGAGCTGTTTTTT
TRBJ2-7	TRBD2	-	TRBV12-3/TRBV12-4	CASSGILAGNSEQYF	TGTGCCAGCAGTGGCATACTAGCGGGAAATTCCGAGCAGTACTTC
TRBJ2-1	-	few	TRBV5-6	CASSLRAGSDEQFF	TGTGCCAGCAGCTTGAGGGCAGGCAGCGATGAGCAGTTCTTC
TRBJ2-1	TRBD2	few	TRBV4-2	CASSPFLLAGLFSSYNEQFF	TGTGCCAGCAGCCCTTTCCTACTAGCGGGACTCTTCAGCTCCTACAATGAGCAGTTCTTC
TRBJ2-5	TRBD1	few	TRBV27	CASSLRGPRETQYF	TGTGCCAGCAGTTTAAGGGGGCCCCGGGAGACCCAGTACTTC